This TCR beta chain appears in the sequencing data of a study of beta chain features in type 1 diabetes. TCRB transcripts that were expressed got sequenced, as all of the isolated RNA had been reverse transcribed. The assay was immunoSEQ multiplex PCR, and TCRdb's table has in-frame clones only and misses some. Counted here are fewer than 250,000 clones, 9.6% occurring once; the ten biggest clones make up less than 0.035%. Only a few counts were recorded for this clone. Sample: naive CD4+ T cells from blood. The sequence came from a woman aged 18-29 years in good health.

CDR3 DNA: TGTGCCAGCAGCTTGGAGCGCGGAGTCCGAGACACTGAAGCTTTCTTT. Protein: CASSLERGVRDTEAFF. The rearrangement uses TRBV5-6 and TRBJ1-1, with no clear D. Trimming pared 0 bases from V and 3 bases from J, leaving 15 bases between. The V gene's germline CDR1 is SGHDT and CDR2 YYEEEE. This CDR3 contains 16 residues.